This passage covers 15 T cell receptor beta chains from one sample sequenced in a study of cytomegalovirus exposure and HLA in healthy donors. A multiplex PCR was run with 60 Vbeta primers and 13 Jbeta primers. Assay used: immunoSEQ multiplex PCR; TCRdb lists only in-frame clones, some missing. The sample includes around 120,000 clones, 65% to 80% of them seen just once. The sample taken for sequencing was PBMCs. These receptors were collected from a woman aged 40 to 50 in good health and CMV-seropositive.

The V gene is TRBV27, the J gene TRBJ1-1, with 8 bases aligning to TRBD1. The germline V gene has CDR1 MNHEY and CDR2 SMNVEV (reference sequence). The CDR3 is made up of 14 amino acids. V gave up 4 bases and J gave up 6 bases; unmatched junction bases: 7. The CDR3: CASSSGQGTSEAFF. CDR3 DNA: TGTGCCAGCAGTTCAGGACAGGGCACGTCTGAAGCTTTCTTT.

The chain links TRBV4-2 to TRBJ2-2; 9 bases line up with TRBD1. With V trimmed by 1 base and J by 6 bases, 3 bases remained unmatched. The CDR3 totals 15 residues. Germline V lookup: CDR1 LGHNA, CDR2 YNFKEQ. CDR3 amino acids: CASSQGQGGAGELFF. CDR3 DNA: TGTGCCAGCAGCCAAGGACAGGGGGGGGCCGGGGAGCTGTTTTTT.

This clone appeared a single time. The rearrangement uses TRBV6-1 and TRBJ2-2, with 9 nucleotides matching TRBD2. The CDR3 consists of 18 residues. The germline gives CDR1 MNHNS, CDR2 SASEGT. The J segment lost 5 bases and the V segment lost 4 bases, leaving 14 bases of the junction unmatched. The CDR3: CASSAGWGAGGRTGELFF. CDR3 bases: TGTGCCAGCAGTGCAGGATGGGGAGCGGGAGGCCGAACCGGGGAGCTGTTTTTT.

V usage is TRBV5-4 and J usage is TRBJ1-1, with 7 bases that match TRBD1. The ends lost 4 bases at V and 1 base at J; junction bases unmatched: 7. The CDR3 consists of 15 residues. CDR1 and CDR2 from the germline V gene are SGHNT and YYREEE (reference sequence). Written as DNA, the CDR3 is TGTGCCAGCAGCCACCGGGACAGACAGAACACTGAAGCTTTCTTT. This gives the protein CASSHRDRQNTEAFF. Looking up the rest from reference TRBV5-4 and TRBJ1-1 gives the full variable domain: ETGVTQSPTHLIKTRGQQVTLRCSSQSGHNTVSWYQQALGQGPQFIFQYYREEENGRGNFPPRFSGLQFPNYSSELNVNALELDDSALYLCASSHRDRQNTEAFFGQGTRLTVV.

The count of this clone is one. The V call is TRBV2, the J call TRBJ1-1; D is uncertain. Trimming shortened V by 4 bases and J by 3 bases, and 9 bases separated the two germline ends. The germline V gene has CDR1 SNHLY and CDR2 FYNNEI. This CDR3 has 13 amino acids. The CDR3 is CASSGQAHTEAFF. As DNA, the CDR3 is TGTGCCAGCAGTGGGCAGGCACACACTGAAGCTTTCTTT.

In its sample, this clone was seen once. The rearrangement joins TRBV6-5 to TRBJ2-7; 9 bases agree with TRBD2. The CDR3 is made up of 15 amino acids. Germline V gene sequence: CDR1 MNHEY, CDR2 SVGAGI. V was pared by 4 bases and J by 6 bases, with 10 bases of the junction left unmatched. The CDR3 region has the DNA TGTGCCAGCAGTTCCTCGGGAGCGGGAGGTTTCGAGCAGTACTTC. It codes for CASSSSGAGGFEQYF.

The rearrangement uses TRBV29-1 and TRBJ2-7; D is possibly TRBD2 (6 bases). V was cut by 7 bases and J by 2 bases, with 12 bases left in between. Germline V gives CDR1 SQVTM, CDR2 ANQGSEA. The CDR3 is made up of 12 amino acids. CDR3 nucleotide sequence: TGCAGCGCCGGGACTCAAACCTACGAGCAGTACTTC. Translated, it gives CSAGTQTYEQYF.

The rearrangement links TRBV9 to TRBJ1-3, with TRBD1 identical over 7 bases. Germline CDR1 is SGDLS and CDR2 is YYNGEE. The CDR3 contains 16 residues. The V segment lost 2 bases and the J segment 4 bases; nucleotides outside the gene matches: 9. In nucleotides, the CDR3 is TGTGCCAGCAGCGTCGGAGAGAGACAGGGAGGAAACACCATATATTTT. This translates into CASSVGERQGGNTIYF.

The DNA of the CDR3 is TGTGCCAGCAGTTCCGGACAGCTGAACACCGGGGAGCTGTTTTTT. Amino acid sequence: CASSSGQLNTGELFF. The rearrangement uses TRBV27 and TRBJ2-2, with a possible D match to TRBD1 (6 bases). The germline V and J ends were trimmed by 4 bases and 1 base, with 10 bases remaining between them. The germline gives CDR1 MNHEY, CDR2 SMNVEV (reference sequence). CDR3 length: 15 residues.

This clone was observed a handful of times. V gene TRBV6-5 combines with J gene TRBJ1-1, with 9 bases aligning to TRBD1. Germline CDR1 MNHEY, CDR2 SVGAGI. There are 15 residues in the CDR3. Unmatched junction bases numbered 10, after V lost 6 bases and J lost 5 bases. The CDR3 sequence is CASSSRQGGRTEAFF. The CDR3, as DNA: TGTGCCAGCAGCTCACGACAGGGGGGTAGGACTGAAGCTTTCTTT.

The chain uses TRBV25-1 and TRBJ1-6, with D possibly matching TRBD1 (6 bases). CDR1 is MGHDK and CDR2 is SYGVNS in the germline V gene. The V end lost 0 bases, the J end lost 9 bases, and 15 bases lay between the germline ends. CDR3 size: 16 residues. DNA for the CDR3: TGTGCCAGCAGTGAATATAGTCGGGGGGCGAGTTCACCCCTCCACTTT. The encoded protein is CASSEYSRGASSPLHF. Using reference TRBV25-1 and TRBJ1-6 for the parts outside the CDR3, the full variable domain is EADIYQTPRYLVIGTGKKITLECSQTMGHDKMYWYQQDPGMELHLIHYSYGVNSTEKGDLSSESTVSRIRTEHFPLTLESARPSHTSQYLCASSEYSRGASSPLHFGNGTRLTVT.

A remark on this clone: At one end the junction does not follow the germline gene, possibly because of a read error. The same CDR3 is also encoded by other DNA sequences in this sample. The chain uses TRBV19 and TRBJ1-5; D perhaps matches TRBD1 (5 bases). The CDR3 is 16 amino acids. Germline V gives CDR1 LNHDA, CDR2 SQIVND (reference sequence). CDR3 in DNA: TGTGCCAGTAGTACCCAGGGTAGGGTTGGCAATCAGCCACAGCATTTT. It encodes CASSTQGRVGNQPQHF.

This sequence joins TRBV27 and TRBJ2-2; possible D gene TRBD2, 6 bases. Per germline, CDR1 MNHEY and CDR2 SMNVEV (reference sequence). Trimming took off 5 bases at V and 0 bases at J, with 19 bases between the two ends. The CDR3 spans 18 residues. The CDR3 region is CASSRLEWGVSNTGELFF. CDR3 DNA sequence: TGTGCCAGCAGTCGGCTGGAATGGGGGGTGTCGAACACCGGGGAGCTGTTTTTT.

The chain is built from TRBV5-1 and TRBJ2-5; 7 positions match TRBD2. Germline values: CDR1 SGHRS, CDR2 YFSETQ. Germline trimming cut 3 bases from V and 1 base from J; bases unmatched to any gene: 3. The CDR3 is 14 amino acids. CDR3 region: CASSWSGIQETQYF. The CDR3 DNA sequence: TGCGCCAGCAGCTGGAGCGGGATCCAAGAGACCCAGTACTTC. The full variable domain, its missing parts supplied by reference TRBV5-1 and TRBJ2-5, is KAGVTQTPRYLIKTRGQQVTLSCSPISGHRSVSWYQQTPGQGLQFLFEYFSETQRNKGNFPGRFSGRQFSNSRSEMNVSTLELGDSALYLCASSWSGIQETQYFGPGTRLLVL.

This clone was seen more than once but under ten times. The same CDR3 can be traced to other DNA sequences in this sample. J is TRBJ2-1 and V is TRBV6-4, with D perhaps matching TRBD2 (7 bases). This CDR3 has 14 amino acids. Germline V CDR1 and CDR2: MRHNA, SNTAGT. Trimming pared 0 bases from V and 5 bases from J, leaving 8 bases between. CDR3 residues: CASSDSGGHNEQFF. The DNA of the CDR3 is TGTGCCAGCAGTGACTCGGGGGGGCACAATGAGCAGTTCTTC.